Listed below are T cell receptor beta chains from one sample, sequenced in a study of T cells in Graves' hyperthyroidism and ophthalmopathy. TCRdb passed the multiplex PCR reads through MiXCR, listing each CDR3 protein once. This table has approximately 610,000 distinct CDR3 sequences, roughly 17% appearing once. Sequenced sample: blood. These receptors were obtained from a woman between 18 and 30 years old with Graves' hyperthyroidism. CDR3s include the opening cysteine and the closing phenylalanine or tryptophan. Each record gives: D gene, V gene, J gene, clone size, CDR3 protein, CDR3 DNA. D genes are given only for firm matches. Size is omitted from some rows. Given values are once, few, many or a class for expanded clones.

TRBD2	TRBV18	TRBJ2-1	.	CASSTSGRSYNEQFF	TGTGCCAGCTCAACCAGCGGGAGGTCCTACAATGAGCAGTTCTTC
TRBD1	TRBV6-2/TRBV6-3	TRBJ1-2	.	CASNPQGTGGYTF	TGTGCCAGCAACCCACAGGGGACTGGTGGCTACACCTTC
TRBD2	TRBV4-1	TRBJ2-1	.	CASSLGLAGDAKREEQFF	TGCGCCAGCAGCCTAGGACTAGCGGGAGACGCCAAACGGGAGGAGCAGTTCTTC
TRBD1	TRBV9	TRBJ2-7	many	CASSPRTGLGEQYF	TGTGCCAGCAGCCCACGGACAGGGCTAGGGGAGCAGTACTTC
.	TRBV20-1	TRBJ2-1	.	CSARPQGAGALGNEQFF	TGCAGTGCTAGACCTCAGGGGGCGGGGGCCCTGGGCAATGAGCAGTTCTTC
.	TRBV7-6	TRBJ2-3	.	CASSSSRGADTQYF	TGTGCCAGCAGCTCTAGCAGGGGGGCAGATACGCAGTATTTT
TRBD1	TRBV12-3/TRBV12-4	TRBJ1-2	many	CASRLGTGSYGYTF	TGTGCCAGCAGACTAGGGACAGGGAGCTATGGCTACACCTTC
TRBD1	TRBV27	TRBJ1-5	few	CASSPQGQGIGPQHF	TGTGCCAGCAGTCCTCAGGGACAGGGGATTGGACCCCAGCATTTT
TRBD2	TRBV6-2/TRBV6-3	TRBJ2-3	.	CASSPPLAGFRDTQYF	TGTGCCAGCAGCCCCCCCCTAGCGGGGTTCCGGGATACGCAGTATTTT
.	TRBV29-1	TRBJ2-7	few	CSVVGFDYEQYF	TGCAGCGTTGTTGGGTTCGACTACGAGCAGTACTTC
.	TRBV28	TRBJ2-2	few	CASIRGPGELFF	TGTGCCAGCATCAGGGGTCCCGGGGAGCTGTTTTTT
.	TRBV6-4	TRBJ2-3	many	CASSDAGATDTQYF	TGTGCCAGCAGTGACGCGGGGGCCACAGATACGCAGTATTTT
.	TRBV20-1	TRBJ2-5	.	CSARAPSRQADHF	TGCAGTGCTAGAGCCCCCTCCCGACAGGCTGATCACTTC
.	TRBV7-9	TRBJ1-1	.	CACSGPGMTNTEAFF	TGTGCCTGCAGCGGACCAGGGATGACGAACACTGAAGCTTTCTTT
.	TRBV2	TRBJ1-5	.	CASRGGAPGNQPQHF	TGTGCCAGCCGGGGGGGGGCGCCTGGCAATCAGCCCCAGCATTTT
.	TRBV19	TRBJ2-2	few	CASSIGGTLNTGELFF	TGTGCCAGTAGTATAGGCGGGACTCTTAACACCGGGGAGCTGTTTTTT
.	TRBV12-5	TRBJ2-7	few	CASGLAGDYEQYF	TGTGCTAGTGGTTTGGCAGGGGACTACGAGCAGTACTTC
TRBD2	TRBV6-1	TRBJ2-3	many	CASSQTSGATDTQYF	TGTGCCAGCAGCCAGACTAGCGGGGCAACAGATACGCAGTATTTT
TRBD1	TRBV10-3	TRBJ2-7	.	CAISAGGSYEQYF	TGTGCCATCAGCGCAGGGGGCTCCTATGAGCAGTACTTC
.	TRBV6-2/TRBV6-3	TRBJ2-7	.	CASSYVAYEQYF	TGTGCCAGCAGTTACGTGGCCTACGAGCAGTACTTC
.	TRBV10-3	TRBJ2-7	few	CAGRGGSSYEQYF	TGTGCCGGTAGGGGGGGGTCATCCTACGAGCAGTACTTC
.	TRBV11-2	TRBJ2-5	.	CASSFGGGLKYF	TGTGCCAGCAGCTTCGGAGGGGGATTGAAATACTTC
.	TRBV20-1	TRBJ2-2	many	CSARLVRRPGELFF	TGCAGTGCACGACTTGTACGGAGGCCCGGGGAGCTGTTTTTT
.	TRBV20-1	TRBJ2-5	many	CSARETPAEAQYF	TGCAGTGCTAGAGAGACACCGGCGGAGGCCCAGTACTTC
.	TRBV7-9	TRBJ2-5	few	CASSPTGGPKFPKSERVETQYF	TGTGCCAGCAGCCCGACCGGGGGGCCCAAATTCCCAAAAAGCGAAAGAGTAGAGACCCAGTACTTC
.	TRBV28	TRBJ2-7	many	CAAASHEQYF	TGTGCCGCGGCCTCCCACGAGCAGTACTTC
.	TRBV9	TRBJ2-7	.	CASSLRGLGEQYF	TGTGCCAGCAGCCTCCGCGGTCTCGGGGAGCAGTACTTC
.	TRBV2	TRBJ2-3	few	CASSVAWVPSTDTQYF	TGTGCCAGCAGTGTTGCCTGGGTACCTAGCACAGATACGCAGTATTTT
.	TRBV28	TRBJ1-6	many	CASNRDSNSPLHF	TGTGCCAGCAACCGAGACAGTAATTCACCCCTCCACTTT